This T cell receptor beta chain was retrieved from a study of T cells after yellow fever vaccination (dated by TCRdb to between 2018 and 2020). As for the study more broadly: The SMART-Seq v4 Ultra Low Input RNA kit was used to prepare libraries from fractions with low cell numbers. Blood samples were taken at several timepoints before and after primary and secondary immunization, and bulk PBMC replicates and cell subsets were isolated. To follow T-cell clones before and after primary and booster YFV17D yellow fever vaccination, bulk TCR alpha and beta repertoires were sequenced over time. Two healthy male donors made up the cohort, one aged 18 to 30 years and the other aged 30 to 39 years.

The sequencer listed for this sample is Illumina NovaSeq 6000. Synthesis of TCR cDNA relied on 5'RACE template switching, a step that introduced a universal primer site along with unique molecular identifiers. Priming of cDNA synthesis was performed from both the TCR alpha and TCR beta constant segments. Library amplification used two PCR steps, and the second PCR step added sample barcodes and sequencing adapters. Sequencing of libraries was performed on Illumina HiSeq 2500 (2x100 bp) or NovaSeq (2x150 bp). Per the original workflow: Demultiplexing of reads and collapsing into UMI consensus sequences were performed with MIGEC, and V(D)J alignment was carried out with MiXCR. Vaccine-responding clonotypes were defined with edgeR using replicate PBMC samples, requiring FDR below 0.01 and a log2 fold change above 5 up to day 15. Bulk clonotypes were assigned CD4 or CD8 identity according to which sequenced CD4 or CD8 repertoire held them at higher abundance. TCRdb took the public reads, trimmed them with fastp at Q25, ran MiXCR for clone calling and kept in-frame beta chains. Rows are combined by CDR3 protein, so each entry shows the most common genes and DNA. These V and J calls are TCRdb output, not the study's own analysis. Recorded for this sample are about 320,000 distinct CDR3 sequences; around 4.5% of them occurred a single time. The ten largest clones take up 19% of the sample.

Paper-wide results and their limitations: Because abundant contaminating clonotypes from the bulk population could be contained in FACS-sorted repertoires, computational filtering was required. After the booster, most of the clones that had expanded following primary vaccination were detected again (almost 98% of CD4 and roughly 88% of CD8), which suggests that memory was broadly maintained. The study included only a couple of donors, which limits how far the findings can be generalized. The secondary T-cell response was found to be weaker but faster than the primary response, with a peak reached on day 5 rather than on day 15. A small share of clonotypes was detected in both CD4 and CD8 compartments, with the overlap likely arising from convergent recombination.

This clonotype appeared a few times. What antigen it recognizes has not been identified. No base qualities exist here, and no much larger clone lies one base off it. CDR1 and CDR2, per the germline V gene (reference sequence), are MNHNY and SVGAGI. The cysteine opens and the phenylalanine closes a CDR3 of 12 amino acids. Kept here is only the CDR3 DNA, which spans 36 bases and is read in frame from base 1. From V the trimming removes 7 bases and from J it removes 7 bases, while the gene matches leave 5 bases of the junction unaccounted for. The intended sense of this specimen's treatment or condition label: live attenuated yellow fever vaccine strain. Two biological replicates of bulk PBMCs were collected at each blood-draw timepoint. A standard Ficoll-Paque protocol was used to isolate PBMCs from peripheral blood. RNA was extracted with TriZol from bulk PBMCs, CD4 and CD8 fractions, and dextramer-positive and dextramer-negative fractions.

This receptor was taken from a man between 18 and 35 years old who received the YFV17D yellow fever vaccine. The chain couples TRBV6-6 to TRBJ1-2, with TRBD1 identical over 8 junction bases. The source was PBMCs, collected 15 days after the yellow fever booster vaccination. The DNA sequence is TGTGCCAGCACCCAGGGGGCCCTTGGCTACACCTTC. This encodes CASTQGALGYTF.